What follows are 14 T cell receptor beta chains derived from one specimen sequenced in a study of cytomegalovirus exposure and HLA in healthy donors. The PCR made use of 60 Vbeta and 13 Jbeta primers. Sequenced by immunoSEQ multiplex PCR; TCRdb stores in-frame clones only, minus some. This specimen shows around 190,000 clones; the ten leading clones hold 0.75% to 1%. The material sequenced was PBMCs. The receptors here all came from a young woman in good health and CMV-seropositive.

V gene TRBV19 combines with J gene TRBJ2-1; the D gene is possibly TRBD2 (6 bases). The CDR3 loop spans 15 amino acids. Germline V gene data show CDR1 as LNHDA and CDR2 as SQIVND (reference sequence). Trimming took off 10 bases at V and 4 bases at J, with 20 bases between the two ends. CDR3 nucleotides: TGTGCCACGGAACCCCGGGACTCGACATACAATGAGCAGTTCTTC. Its protein product is CATEPRDSTYNEQFF.

J is TRBJ1-5 and V is TRBV5-1, with 9 bases matching TRBD1. Germline loops: CDR1 SGHRS, CDR2 YFSETQ. CDR3 size: 15 residues. V gave up 4 bases and J gave up 1 base; unmatched junction bases: 3. CDR3 protein: CASSPGQGSNQPQHF. CDR3 coding DNA: TGCGCCAGCAGCCCGGGACAGGGAAGCAATCAGCCCCAGCATTTT.

The chain employs TRBV5-4 and TRBJ2-7; tentative D call: TRBD2 (6 bases). Germline V gene lookup returns CDR1 SGHNT and CDR2 YYREEE (reference sequence). V was cut by 4 bases and J by 2 bases, with 13 bases left in between. This CDR3 contains 14 residues. Here the CDR3 DNA reads TGTGCCAGCAGCGGGACTCCCGTGGCCTACGAGCAGTACTTC. Amino acid sequence: CASSGTPVAYEQYF.

V is TRBV7-2 and J is TRBJ2-5, with a weak D call TRBD2 (6 bases). Looked up from germline, CDR1 is SGHTA and CDR2 is FQGNSA. CDR3 length equals 13 residues. With 4 bases removed from V and 4 bases from J, the gap between germline ends came to 10 bases. The CDR3 sequence is CASSSGGPETQYF. CDR3 nucleotide sequence: TGTGCCAGCAGCTCTGGAGGGCCAGAGACCCAGTACTTC.

This chain connects TRBV6-5 to TRBJ2-7, with D possibly TRBD2 on 5 matching bases. The CDR3 covers 16 residues. CDR1 MNHEY and CDR2 SVGAGI come from the germline V gene. The V end was cut by 4 bases, the J end by 9 bases, with 25 bases between. CDR3 bases: TGTGCCAGCAGTTCCCCGCCTGGGCGGGCCCATGTGGGGCAGTACTTC. Its protein product is CASSSPPGRAHVGQYF.

The rearrangement joins TRBV10-1 to TRBJ2-7, with D perhaps TRBD1 (5 bases). In germline, CDR1 is WNHNN, CDR2 SYGVQD (reference sequence). This CDR3 spans 16 amino acids. Trimming took off 2 bases at V and 7 bases at J, with 21 bases between the two ends. The CDR3 is CASSETRSRAAREQYF. As DNA, the CDR3 is TGCGCCAGCAGTGAGACCCGGTCCAGGGCCGCACGGGAGCAGTACTTC.

J is TRBJ2-3 and V is TRBV2; 11 bases are a match to TRBD2. V lost 6 bases and J lost 10; bases outside the gene matches: 15. CDR3 length equals 16 residues. Germline V lookup: CDR1 SNHLY, CDR2 FYNNEI. CDR3 nucleotides: TGTGCCAGCAGAGCCCCGGGACTAGCGGTAGAAGGGGCGCAGTATTTT. Translated, it gives CASRAPGLAVEGAQYF.

In DNA, the CDR3 is TGTGCCAGCAGTTACATCCGGGCTAGCGGCCACGAGCAGTACTTC. It is translated as CASSYIRASGHEQYF. The chain recombines TRBV6-6 with TRBJ2-7; the match to TRBD2 covers 7 bases. V lost 2 bases to trimming and J lost 5 bases; unmatched junction nucleotides: 9. CDR1 is MNHNY, CDR2 SVGAGI, per germline (reference sequence). The CDR3 consists of 15 residues.

CDR3 DNA sequence: TGTGCCAGCAGTTATCAGGACAGGGGTGGCCAGCCCCAGCATTTT. Its protein product is CASSYQDRGGQPQHF. The rearrangement joins TRBV6-6 to TRBJ1-5; 9 bases map to TRBD1. The germline CDR1 and CDR2 sequences are MNHNY and SVGAGI (reference sequence). The CDR3 has 15 residues. The junction had 7 bases not matched to a gene; V was cut back by 3 bases and J by 7 bases.

The chain joins TRBV10-2 to TRBJ1-2; 12 positions agree with TRBD1. Germline V gives CDR1 WSHSY, CDR2 SAAADI. The ends lost 4 bases at V and 2 bases at J; junction bases unmatched: 5. There are 16 residues in the CDR3. The CDR3 spells CASSASGTGGNYGYTF. The CDR3 DNA sequence: TGCGCCAGCAGTGCATCGGGGACAGGGGGCAACTATGGCTACACCTTC.

J is TRBJ2-1 and V is TRBV5-1, with 8 positions matching TRBD2. The germline V gene has CDR1 SGHRS and CDR2 YFSETQ. CDR3 length: 13 residues. Trimming at V came to 6 bases and at J to 5 bases, leaving 4 bases not matched to a gene. The CDR3 loop reads CASKLGLDNEQFF. The DNA for the CDR3 is TGCGCCAGCAAGCTGGGACTAGACAATGAGCAGTTCTTC.

The chain employs TRBV5-1 and TRBJ1-2, with 12 bases matching TRBD1. The CDR3 totals 17 residues. Germline loops: CDR1 SGHRS, CDR2 YFSETQ. V dropped 1 base and J dropped 3; count of bases not matched to a gene: 7. The CDR3 nucleotides are TGCGCCAGCAGCTTGACCGGGACAGGGGGCGCCCACTATGGCTACACCTTC. Encoded protein: CASSLTGTGGAHYGYTF.

V and J are TRBV9 and TRBJ1-4, with 8 bases lining up with TRBD1. This CDR3 region has 14 residues. Germline CDR1 is SGDLS and CDR2 is YYNGEE. The J segment lost 10 bases and the V segment lost 0 bases, leaving 5 bases of the junction unmatched. The CDR3 nucleotides read TGTGCCAGCAGCGTAGAAGGACAGGGCCGAAAACTGTTTTTT. Encoded protein: CASSVEGQGRKLFF.

The chain recombines TRBV9 with TRBJ2-3, with 7 nucleotides matching TRBD2. V dropped 0 bases and J dropped 4; count of bases not matched to a gene: 8. This CDR3 region has 16 residues. Germline V lookup: CDR1 SGDLS, CDR2 YYNGEE. The CDR3: CASSVGGGSGPDTQYF. The CDR3 coding sequence is TGTGCCAGCAGCGTAGGGGGCGGGAGTGGTCCAGATACGCAGTATTTT.